A selection of T cell receptor beta chains follows, all from one sample in a study of beta chain features in type 1 diabetes. This table comes from immunoSEQ multiplex PCR, and its TCRdb copy is limited to in-frame clones, with some not included. Of 95,000 to 150,000 clones listed, roughly 15% are singletons. What was sequenced was central memory CD4+ T cells from blood. The source of these receptors is a man aged 25-45 years with type 1 diabetes. CDR3s include the opening cysteine and the closing phenylalanine or tryptophan. The D gene is left open where the match is weak. Expanded clones get a size class; other rows say once, few or many, or leave the size out.

j_call | clone_size | v_call | d_call | cdr3_nt | cdr3_aa
TRBJ1-1 | - | TRBV7-2 | - | TGTGCCAGCAGCTCGACTCAGGGAGTCTCTGAAGCTTTCTTT | CASSSTQGVSEAFF
TRBJ1-3 | few | TRBV25-1 | TRBD1 | TGTGCCAGCAGTGAATTGACGACAGGGGCCTCTGGAAACACCATATATTTT | CASSELTTGASGNTIYF
TRBJ2-7 | - | TRBV28 | - | TGTGCCAGCAGTGTGGGGGGCTACGAGCAGTACTTC | CASSVGGYEQYF
TRBJ1-2 | - | TRBV18 | TRBD1 | TGTGCCAGCTCACCCAGGACAGGTGAGGGCTACACCTTC | CASSPRTGEGYTF
TRBJ2-5 | - | TRBV7-2 | - | TGTGCCAGCAGCCCGCAGGGTGATGAGACCCAGTACTTC | CASSPQGDETQYF
TRBJ2-5 | - | TRBV5-1 | - | TGCGCCAGCAGCTTGAGGGGCAATTGGGAGACCCAGTACTTC | CASSLRGNWETQYF
TRBJ2-4 | many | TRBV10-3 | - | TGTGCCATCAGTGACCCGGGGGCGGTCAAAAACATTCAGTACTTC | CAISDPGAVKNIQYF
TRBJ2-7 | - | TRBV29-1 | TRBD2 | TGCAGCGTTGCCCTAGCGGGATACGAGCAGTACTTC | CSVALAGYEQYF
TRBJ1-4 | - | TRBV5-1 | - | TGCGCCAGCAGCTGGGACAACCAGACAAGCGATGAAAAACTGTTTTTT | CASSWDNQTSDEKLFF
TRBJ1-4 | few | TRBV28 | - | TGTGCCAGCAGTTTAACGCCAGGGGCCGGAAATGAAAAACTGTTTTTT | CASSLTPGAGNEKLFF
TRBJ2-5 | - | TRBV14 | - | TGTGCCAGCAGCGAAATGATTTCGGAGACCCAGTACTTC | CASSEMISETQYF
TRBJ1-5 | - | TRBV6-5 | TRBD1 | TGTGCCAGCAGGGAAACAGGGGAGGGTCAGCCCCAGCATTTT | CASRETGEGQPQHF
TRBJ2-4 | - | TRBV11-2 | TRBD2 | TGTGCCAGCAGCTTAGGTCAAGCGGGGAGCCTAGCCAAAAACATTCAGTACTTC | CASSLGQAGSLAKNIQYF
TRBJ2-1 | - | TRBV7-3 | - | TGTGCCAGCAGGCTTCTCCCGGACAGCTACAATGAGCAGTTCTTC | CASRLLPDSYNEQFF
TRBJ2-1 | - | TRBV29-1 | - | TGCAGCGTTGAGCGGATCTACAATGAGCAGTTCTTC | CSVERIYNEQFF
TRBJ2-1 | - | TRBV5-1 | - | TGCGCCAGCAGCTTGGACACGTCCTACAATGAGCAGTTCTTC | CASSLDTSYNEQFF
TRBJ1-2 | few | TRBV30 | - | TGTGCCTGGGGGCCAACAGGCGATCGGGGCTACACCTTC | CAWGPTGDRGYTF
TRBJ2-1 | few | TRBV14 | - | TGTGCCAGCAGCCCGGGACTGATCTCCTACAATGAGCAGTTCTTC | CASSPGLISYNEQFF
TRBJ1-2 | - | TRBV7-2 | TRBD1 | TGTGCCAGCAGCACGGGACAGGAATATGGCTACACCTTC | CASSTGQEYGYTF
TRBJ1-1 | - | TRBV4-2 | - | TGTGCCAGCAGCTCCCGGGACCTCAACACTGAAGCTTTCTTT | CASSSRDLNTEAFF
TRBJ2-7 | - | TRBV5-1 | - | TGCGCCAGCAGCCCGGCCTCAGGGGCCTACGAGCAGTACTTC | CASSPASGAYEQYF
TRBJ2-7 | - | TRBV7-3 | TRBD1 | TGTGCCAGCAGCACCGGACAGGGGAGGGAGCAGTACTTC | CASSTGQGREQYF
TRBJ1-5 | - | TRBV6-5 | - | TGTGCCAGCAGTAAACAGGTGGAAGGTAATCAGCCCCAGCATTTT | CASSKQVEGNQPQHF
TRBJ2-7 | - | TRBV10-3 | TRBD1 | TGTGCCATCACATCGGGACAGGGTAACGAGCAGTACTTC | CAITSGQGNEQYF
TRBJ1-6 | - | TRBV5-6 | TRBD1 | TGTGCCAGCAGCTGGGGGACAGGGTTCAATTCACCCCTCCACTTT | CASSWGTGFNSPLHF
TRBJ2-1 | few | TRBV4-2 | - | TGTGCCAGCAGCCAAGGTAACCATGAGCAGTTCTTC | CASSQGNHEQFF
TRBJ1-2 | - | TRBV7-2 | - | TGTGCCAGCAGCTTAGACAGTACCATCTATGGCTACACCTTC | CASSLDSTIYGYTF
TRBJ2-1 | - | TRBV1 | - | TGCACCAGCAGCCCGGCCTACAATGAGCAGTTCTTC | CTSSPAYNEQFF
TRBJ2-7 | - | TRBV4-1 | TRBD2 | TGTGCCAGCAGCCAAGTGGGACTAGGGGCCTACGAGCAGTACTTC | CASSQVGLGAYEQYF
TRBJ1-1 | few | TRBV15 | - | TGTGCCACCAGCAGACCGTCGGGCCTTCAGAACACTGAAGCTTTCTTT | CATSRPSGLQNTEAFF
TRBJ1-5 | few | TRBV15 | - | TGTGCCACCAGCAGAGAGGGAGAGCCCCAGCATTTT | CATSREGEPQHF
TRBJ2-7 | - | TRBV15 | - | TGTGCCACCAGCGGCCTTACAGGGGACTACTCCTACGAGCAGTACTTC | CATSGLTGDYSYEQYF
TRBJ2-3 | - | TRBV19 | - | TGTGCCAGTGGTCAGGGGAACACAGATACGCAGTATTTT | CASGQGNTDTQYF
TRBJ2-3 | - | TRBV4-2 | TRBD2 | TGTGCCAGCAGCCAAGATGCTAGCGGGGGGCCCACAGATACGCAGTATTTT | CASSQDASGGPTDTQYF
TRBJ2-3 | - | TRBV7-7 | TRBD2 | TGTGCTAGCAGCCCCGGGGGGGCGGGCACAGATACGCAGTATTTT | CASSPGGAGTDTQYF
TRBJ1-2 | few | TRBV6-5 | - | TGTGCCAGCAGCCCCGGGGCACTCTATGGCTACACCTTC | CASSPGALYGYTF
TRBJ1-4 | - | TRBV5-4 | TRBD1 | TGTGCCAGCAGCTTTGACAGGGGGCTAGAAAAACTGTTTTTT | CASSFDRGLEKLFF
TRBJ1-2 | few | TRBV7-2 | - | TGTGCCAGCAGCCCCACCGCGGGGGGCGTTCATGGCTACACCTTC | CASSPTAGGVHGYTF